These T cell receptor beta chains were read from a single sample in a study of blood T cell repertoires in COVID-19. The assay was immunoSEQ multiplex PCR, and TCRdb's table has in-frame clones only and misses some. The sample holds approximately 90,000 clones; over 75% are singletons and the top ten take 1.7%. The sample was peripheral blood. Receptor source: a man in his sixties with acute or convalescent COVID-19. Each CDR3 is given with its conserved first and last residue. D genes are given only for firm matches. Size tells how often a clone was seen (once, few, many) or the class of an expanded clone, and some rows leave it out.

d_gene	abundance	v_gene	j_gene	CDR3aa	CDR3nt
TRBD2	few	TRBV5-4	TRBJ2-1	CASSLELAGAQGLF	TGTGCCAGCAGCTTGGAGTTAGCGGGGGCCCAGGGCCTCTTC
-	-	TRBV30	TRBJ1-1	CAWSPSGGDTEAFF	TGTGCCTGGAGTCCTTCGGGGGGGGACACTGAAGCTTTCTTT
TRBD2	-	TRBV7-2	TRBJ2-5	CASSFGLAGKTQYF	TGTGCCAGCAGCTTTGGACTAGCGGGGAAGACCCAGTACTTC
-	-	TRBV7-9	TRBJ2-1	CASSPTGPEQFF	TGTGCCAGCAGCCCCACAGGGCCTGAGCAGTTCTTC
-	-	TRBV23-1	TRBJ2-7	CASSQVQNLPKEQYF	TGCGCCAGCAGTCAAGTACAGAACCTTCCTAAAGAGCAGTACTTC
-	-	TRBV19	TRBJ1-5	CASSPGAVANSNQPQHF	TGTGCCAGTAGTCCGGGAGCCGTCGCCAATAGCAATCAGCCCCAGCATTTT
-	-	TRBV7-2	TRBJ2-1	CASSLASSYNEQFF	TGTGCCAGCAGCTTAGCGAGTTCCTACAATGAGCAGTTCTTC
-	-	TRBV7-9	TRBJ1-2	CASSSGRGIGYTF	TGTGCCAGCAGCTCCGGACGGGGTATTGGCTACACCTTC
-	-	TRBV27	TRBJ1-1	CASSPWGGRGAEAFF	TGTGCCAGCAGCCCATGGGGAGGGAGGGGGGCTGAAGCTTTCTTT
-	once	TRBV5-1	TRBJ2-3	CASSLLVDSTDTQYF	TGCGCCAGCAGCTTGTTGGTAGATTCCACAGATACGCAGTATTTT
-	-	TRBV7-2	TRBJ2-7	CASSSDFYEQYF	TGTGCCAGCAGCTCCGACTTCTACGAGCAGTACTTC
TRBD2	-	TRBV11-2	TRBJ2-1	CASSLVAGGPYNEQFF	TGTGCCAGCAGCTTAGTCGCGGGGGGGCCCTACAATGAGCAGTTCTTC
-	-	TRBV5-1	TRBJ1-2	CASSLVGQGYGYTF	TGCGCCAGCAGCTTGGTAGGCCAGGGGTATGGCTACACCTTC
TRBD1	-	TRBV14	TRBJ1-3	CASSHPGQGTVSGNTIYF	TGTGCCAGCAGCCATCCGGGACAGGGGACGGTCTCTGGAAACACCATATATTTT
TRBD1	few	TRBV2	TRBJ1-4	CASRAGTGFEKLFF	TGTGCCAGCAGGGCGGGGACAGGGTTCGAAAAACTGTTTTTT
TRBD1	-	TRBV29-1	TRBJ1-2	CSATGTGSNYGYTF	TGCAGCGCCACCGGGACAGGGTCCAACTATGGCTACACCTTC
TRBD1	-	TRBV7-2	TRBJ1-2	CASSMDRDYTF	TGTGCCAGCAGCATGGACAGGGACTACACCTTC
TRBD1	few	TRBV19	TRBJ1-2	CASRMDRGNYGYTF	TGTGCCAGTAGGATGGACAGGGGAAACTATGGCTACACCTTC
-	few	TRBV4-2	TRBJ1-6	CASSQDGGRSSYNSPLHF	TGTGCCAGCAGCCAAGATGGGGGGAGAAGCTCCTATAATTCACCCCTCCACTTT
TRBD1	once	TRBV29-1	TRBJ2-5	CSVLQTGFSQETQYF	TGCAGCGTCTTGCAGACAGGGTTTTCTCAAGAGACCCAGTACTTC
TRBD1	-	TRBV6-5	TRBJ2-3	CASSYGQGMFDTQYF	TGTGCCAGCAGTTACGGACAGGGAATGTTCGATACGCAGTATTTT
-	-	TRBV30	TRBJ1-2	CAWSVGAGYGYTF	TGTGCCTGGAGTGTGGGGGCTGGCTATGGCTACACCTTC
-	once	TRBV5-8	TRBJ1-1	CASSAGRLRTEAFF	TGTGCCAGCAGCGCGGGACGGCTGCGCACTGAAGCTTTCTTT
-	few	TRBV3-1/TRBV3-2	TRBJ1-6	CASSQGRGGRLLHF	TGTGCCAGCAGCCAAGGCAGAGGGGGACGACTCCTCCACTTT
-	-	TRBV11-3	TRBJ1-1	CASSGQGSGAFF	TGTGCCAGCAGCGGGCAGGGGTCGGGCGCTTTCTTT
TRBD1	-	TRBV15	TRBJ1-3	CATSRDGGTGGFSGNTIYF	TGTGCCACCAGCAGAGATGGGGGCACAGGGGGTTTCTCTGGAAACACCATATATTTT
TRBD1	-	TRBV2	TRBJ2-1	CASSLGGQGYNEQFF	TGTGCCAGCAGCCTCGGGGGACAGGGGTACAATGAGCAGTTCTTC
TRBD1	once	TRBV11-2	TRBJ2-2	CASTHLRGRTGELFF	TGTGCCAGCACCCACCTCAGGGGGCGCACCGGGGAGCTGTTTTTT
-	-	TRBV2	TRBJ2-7	CASSVEGGPIEQYF	TGTGCCAGCAGTGTCGAGGGGGGGCCTATCGAGCAGTACTTC
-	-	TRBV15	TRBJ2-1	CATSRDRGEQFF	TGTGCCACCAGCAGAGATCGGGGGGAGCAGTTCTTC
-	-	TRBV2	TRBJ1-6	CASINDGTGSPLHF	TGTGCCAGCATCAATGACGGCACGGGTTCACCCCTCCACTTT
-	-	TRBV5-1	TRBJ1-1	CASSPGVNTEAFF	TGCGCCAGCAGCCCCGGAGTGAACACTGAAGCTTTCTTT
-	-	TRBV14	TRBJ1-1	CASSQARGGGSGAFF	TGTGCCAGCAGCCAAGCACGGGGAGGAGGAAGTGGAGCTTTCTTT
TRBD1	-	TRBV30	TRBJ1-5	CAWNSGTGNQPQHF	TGTGCCTGGAACTCCGGGACAGGGAATCAGCCCCAGCATTTT
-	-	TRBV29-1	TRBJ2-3	CSVVFRVDTQYF	TGCAGCGTTGTCTTTCGCGTGGATACGCAGTATTTT
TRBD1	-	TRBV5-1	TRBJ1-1	CASRRGQGEMNTEAFF	TGCGCCAGCAGAAGGGGACAGGGGGAGATGAACACTGAAGCTTTCTTT
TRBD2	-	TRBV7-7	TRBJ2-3	CASSRTSGGQGTQYF	TGTGCCAGCAGCCGGACTAGCGGGGGGCAGGGTACGCAGTATTTT
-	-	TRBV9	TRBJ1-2	CASSPRDFYGYTF	TGTGCCAGCAGCCCGCGGGACTTCTATGGCTACACCTTC
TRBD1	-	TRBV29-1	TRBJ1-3	CSVEERDSGNTIYF	TGCAGCGTTGAAGAAAGGGACAGTGGAAACACCATATATTTT
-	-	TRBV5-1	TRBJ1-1	CASSLQGNTEAFF	TGCGCCAGCAGCTTACAGGGGAACACTGAAGCTTTCTTT
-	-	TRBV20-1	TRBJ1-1	CSDRDDTEAFF	TGCAGTGACAGGGACGACACTGAAGCTTTCTTT
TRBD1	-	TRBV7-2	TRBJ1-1	CASSPGTGGYTEAFF	TGTGCCAGCAGCCCCGGGACAGGAGGATACACTGAAGCTTTCTTT
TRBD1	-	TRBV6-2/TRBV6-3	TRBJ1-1	CASSYSDRGRTEAFF	TGTGCCAGCAGTTACTCGGACAGGGGCAGAACTGAAGCTTTCTTT
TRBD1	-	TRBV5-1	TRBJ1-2	CASSSQGAPTNYGYTF	TGCGCCAGCAGCTCCCAGGGGGCCCCTACTAACTATGGCTACACCTTC
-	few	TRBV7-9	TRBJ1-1	CALSGRFGEAFF	TGTGCACTAAGCGGGCGTTTCGGTGAAGCTTTCTTT
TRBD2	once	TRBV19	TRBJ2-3	CASRGGSSTDTQYF	TGTGCCAGTCGGGGGGGCTCTAGCACAGATACGCAGTATTTT
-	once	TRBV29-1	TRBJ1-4	CSVEGAGEKLFF	TGCAGCGTTGAAGGGGCTGGGGAAAAACTGTTTTTT
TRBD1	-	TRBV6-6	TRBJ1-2	CASSLPAGTGGYGYTF	TGTGCCAGCAGTTTACCCGCCGGGACAGGGGGCTATGGCTACACCTTC
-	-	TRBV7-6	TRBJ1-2	CASSLPTGVGYTF	TGTGCCAGCAGCCTACCTACGGGGGTAGGCTACACCTTC
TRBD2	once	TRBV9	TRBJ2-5	CASSVSGGVQETQYF	TGTGCCAGCAGCGTAAGCGGGGGAGTCCAAGAGACCCAGTACTTC
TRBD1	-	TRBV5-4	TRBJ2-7	CASSWDRGGEQYF	TGTGCCAGCAGCTGGGACAGGGGGGGCGAGCAGTACTTC
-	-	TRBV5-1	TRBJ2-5	CASSSNWAETQYF	TGCGCCAGCTCCTCGAACTGGGCAGAGACCCAGTACTTC
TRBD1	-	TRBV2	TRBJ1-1	CASRDRLNTEAFF	TGTGCCAGCAGGGACAGGTTGAACACTGAAGCTTTCTTT
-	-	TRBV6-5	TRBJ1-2	CASSYREGSYGYTF	TGTGCCAGCAGTTACAGGGAGGGGAGCTATGGCTACACCTTC
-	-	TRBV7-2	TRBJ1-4	CASSFRGRGEKLFF	TGTGCCAGCAGCTTCAGGGGTAGGGGTGAAAAACTGTTTTTT